This T cell receptor (beta chain) was sequenced during a study of early T cells in non-severe SARS-CoV-2 infection. Turning to the study itself: Unpaired chains resulted from sequencing bulk RNA of unsorted whole blood. Study-level findings and limits: In VDJdb matching, anti-spike CD8 responses were favored while private and CD4 specificities went missing.

This clonotype has ten or more counts. Its antigen remains unidentified. The TCR library protocol attached unique molecular identifiers to the individual cDNA molecules. TCRdb called the 5' RACE reads again in MiXCR, with one record for every CDR3 protein. The data hold approximately 70,000 distinct CDR3 sequences, with roughly 12% observed a single time. This receptor was taken from an adult who was a healthcare worker with PCR-confirmed SARS-CoV-2 infection or an uninfected control (not recorded which). This specimen was whole blood, taken at baseline.

The CDR3 coding sequence is TGTGCCAGCAGTGATGGGCCCGCGCTGGATACGCAGTATTTT. The encoded protein is CASSDGPALDTQYF. The chain has TRBV6-1 and TRBJ2-3; unclear D gene. Germline CDR1 is MNHNS and CDR2 is SASEGT. The germline V and J ends were trimmed by 3 bases and 6 bases, with 13 bases remaining between them. This CDR3 spans 14 amino acids.